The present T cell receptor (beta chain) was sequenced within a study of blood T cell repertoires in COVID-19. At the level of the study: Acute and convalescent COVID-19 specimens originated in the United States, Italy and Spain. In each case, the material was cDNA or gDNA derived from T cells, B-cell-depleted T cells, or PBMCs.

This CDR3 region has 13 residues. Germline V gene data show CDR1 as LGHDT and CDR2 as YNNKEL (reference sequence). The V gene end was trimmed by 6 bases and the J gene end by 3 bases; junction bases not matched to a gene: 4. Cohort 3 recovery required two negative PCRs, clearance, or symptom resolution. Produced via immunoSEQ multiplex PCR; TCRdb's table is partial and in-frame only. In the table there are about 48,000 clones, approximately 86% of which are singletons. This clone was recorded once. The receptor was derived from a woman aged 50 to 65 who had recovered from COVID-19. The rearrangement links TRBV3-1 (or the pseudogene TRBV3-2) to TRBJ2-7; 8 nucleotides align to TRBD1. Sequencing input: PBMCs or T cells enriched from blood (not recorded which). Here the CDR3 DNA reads TGTGCCAGCAGTCTCGGACAGGGCTACGAGCAGTACTTC. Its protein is CASSLGQGYEQYF.